The source of this T cell receptor beta chain is a study of blood T cell repertoires in COVID-19. Turning to the study itself: The study drew acute and convalescent COVID-19 samples from the United States, Italy and Spain. PBMCs, B-cell-depleted T cells, or T cells were the source of the cDNA or gDNA that made up the material.

Patients at the Seattle site were enrolled during active infection and followed longitudinally. This clone appeared a few times. In the original analysis: Estimation of nucleated cell counts was performed using reference gene primer amplification. Libraries were prepared by immunoSEQ multiplex PCR; TCRdb keeps only in-frame clonotypes and omits some of them. That table supplies the V and J calls and clone size; D and trimming were determined from the DNA. The table records 300,000 to 400,000 clones, around 88% of them present only once. Trimming cost V 1 base and J 7 bases, with 10 bases left between them. The germline V gene encodes CDR1 SGHTA and CDR2 FQGNSA. The CDR3 extends over 13 amino acids.

This sequence joins TRBV7-2 and TRBJ1-1; D remains ambiguous. The sequence was obtained from a woman aged 25 to 45 with COVID-19, enrolled during active disease. Source material: peripheral blood. The CDR3 DNA reads TGTGCCAGCAGCTTAGACAAACAGCATGAAGCTTTCTTT. It translates to CASSLDKQHEAFF. The entire variable domain, with the rest obtained from reference TRBV7-2 and TRBJ1-1, is as follows: GAGVSQSPSNKVTEKGKDVELRCDPISGHTALYWYRQSLGQGLEFLIYFQGNSAPDKSGLPSDRFSAERTGGSVSTLTIQRTQQEDSAVYLCASSLDKQHEAFFGQGTRLTVV.